Listed here are 26 T cell receptor beta chains from one sample, sequenced in a study of cytomegalovirus exposure and HLA in healthy donors. Assay: immunoSEQ multiplex PCR; the TCRdb copy retains only in-frame clones and omits some. Here the sample spans about 64,000 clones, 92% being singletons. Sequencing input: PBMCs. The source is a woman aged 18-35 years in good health and CMV-seronegative.

This chain links TRBV9 with TRBJ2-1, with 11 bases that match TRBD2. The ends lost 2 bases at V and 8 bases at J; junction bases unmatched: 6. The CDR3 runs to 15 residues. The V gene's germline CDR1 is SGDLS and CDR2 YYNGEE. CDR3 DNA sequence: TGTGCCAGCAGCGTTACTAGCGGGAGATATGATGAGCAGTTCTTC. Its protein is CASSVTSGRYDEQFF.

The chain links TRBV19 to TRBJ1-5; 7 positions agree with TRBD1. The CDR3 length is 17 residues. Germline V lookup: CDR1 LNHDA, CDR2 SQIVND (reference sequence). V lost 5 bases to trimming and J lost 9 bases; unmatched junction nucleotides: 19. The chain's CDR3 is CASSPGWAQVPGGPQHF. The CDR3 coding sequence is TGTGCCAGTAGTCCCGGATGGGCCCAGGTCCCAGGGGGGCCCCAGCATTTT.

The genes are TRBV19 and TRBJ2-6, with TRBD1 matching 8 bases. In germline, CDR1 is LNHDA, CDR2 SQIVND (reference sequence). The length of the CDR3 is 15 residues. J was trimmed by 2 bases and V by 5 bases; bases with no gene match: 2. The chain's CDR3 is CASSLTGAGANVLTF. The CDR3 DNA reads as TGTGCCAGTAGTCTGACAGGGGCTGGGGCCAACGTCCTGACTTTC.

This chain uses TRBV2 with TRBJ1-2; D may be TRBD1 (5 bases). The CDR3 runs 14 residues. Germline assignment: CDR1 SNHLY and CDR2 FYNNEI. Trimming removed 4 bases at V and 2 bases at J, with 11 bases between. The CDR3 is CASSGPTVNYGYTF. In DNA form, the CDR3 reads TGTGCCAGCAGTGGTCCGACAGTAAACTATGGCTACACCTTC.

V is TRBV7-6 and J is TRBJ1-1; D gene unclear. CDR1 is SGHVS and CDR2 is FNYEAQ in the germline V gene. The CDR3 is made up of 13 amino acids. Trimming removed 4 bases from V and 1 base from J, with 7 bases in between. The CDR3 protein is CASSSRWNTEAFF. CDR3 DNA: TGTGCCAGCAGCTCCCGGTGGAACACTGAAGCTTTCTTT.

This chain connects TRBV9 to TRBJ2-7; 8 nucleotides agree with TRBD1. J gave up 5 bases and V 1 base, and 8 bases lay outside the gene matches. CDR3 length equals 15 residues. In germline, CDR1 is SGDLS, CDR2 YYNGEE. CDR3 protein: CASSVQYGTGNEQYF. CDR3 nucleotides: TGTGCCAGCAGCGTACAATATGGGACAGGTAACGAGCAGTACTTC.

The V gene is TRBV18, the J gene TRBJ2-7, with 9 bases identical to TRBD1. Germline loops: CDR1 KGHSH, CDR2 LQKENI. CDR3 length equals 15 residues. V was clipped by 4 bases and J by 1 base; unmatched bases: 5. The CDR3 DNA sequence: TGTGCCAGCTCACTTACAGGGGGCCGGTCCTACGAGCAGTACTTC. Translation: CASSLTGGRSYEQYF.

V gene TRBV19 combines with J gene TRBJ1-5; the D is unclear. The CDR3 runs 14 residues. Per the germline V gene, CDR1 is LNHDA and CDR2 is SQIVND (reference sequence). Trimming cost V 6 bases and J 0 bases, with 9 bases left between them. As DNA, the CDR3 is TGTGCCAGTAGGTCACGGGTTAGCAATCAGCCCCAGCATTTT. It codes for CASRSRVSNQPQHF.

The chain joins TRBV28 to TRBJ1-2; D ambiguous. From germline, CDR1 is MDHEN and CDR2 SYDVKM. The CDR3 length is 14 residues. The V and J ends lost 6 bases and 2 bases respectively, with 13 bases between them. Written as DNA, the CDR3 is TGTGCCAGCAGCTGGGAGGGTAGGAACTATGGCTACACCTTC. This gives the protein CASSWEGRNYGYTF.

The J gene is TRBJ1-1, the V gene TRBV28; 8 bases agree with TRBD1. Germline loops: CDR1 MDHEN, CDR2 SYDVKM. Trimming at V came to 5 bases and at J to 4 bases, leaving 6 bases not matched to a gene. The CDR3 covers 14 residues. The CDR3 region has the DNA TGTGCCAGCAGTACACGGACAGGGTTCACTGAAGCTTTCTTT. Translated: CASSTRTGFTEAFF.

CDR3 DNA sequence: TGCGCCAGCAGTGAGGGGGCGCCAAGAAAAAAACTGTTTTTT. Encoded protein: CASSEGAPRKKLFF. The V gene is TRBV10-2, the J gene TRBJ1-4; tentatively, D is TRBD1 (5 bases). CDR3 length: 14 amino acids. CDR1 is WSHSY, CDR2 SAAADI, per germline. The germline V and J ends were trimmed by 2 bases and 9 bases, with 13 bases remaining between them.

This chain connects TRBV4-3 to TRBJ2-2; D perhaps matches TRBD1 (5 bases). This CDR3 has 18 amino acids. Germline V gives CDR1 LGHNA, CDR2 YSLEER. V was trimmed by 0 bases and J by 7 bases, leaving 21 bases between them. In DNA form, the CDR3 reads TGCGCCAGCAGCCAAGATAGGAGCCGACTTGAAAGGGGCGGGGAGCTGTTTTTT. Its protein product is CASSQDRSRLERGGELFF.

The rearrangement links TRBV20-1 to TRBJ1-1, with a possible D match to TRBD1 (5 bases). Trimming stripped 6 bases from V and 7 bases from J, with 12 bases between. Germline V gives CDR1 DFQATT, CDR2 SNEGSKA (reference sequence). CDR3 length equals 11 residues. The CDR3 DNA reads as TGCAGTGCCCCCGAGACAGATGAAGCTTTCTTT. Translating gives CSAPETDEAFF.

This chain links TRBV29-1 with TRBJ2-3, with 9 bases fitting TRBD2. CDR1 is SQVTM and CDR2 is ANQGSEA in the germline V gene. J gave up 5 bases and V 4 bases, and 7 bases lay outside the gene matches. The CDR3 covers 14 residues. The CDR3 DNA is TGCAGCGTTGCATATAGCGGGAGCGGAGATACGCAGTATTTT. Its protein product is CSVAYSGSGDTQYF.

This sequence joins TRBV2 and TRBJ1-1; D unclear. Trimming pared 6 bases from V and 2 bases from J, leaving 16 bases between. The germline V gene has CDR1 SNHLY and CDR2 FYNNEI. This CDR3 region has 15 residues. The CDR3 sequence is CASRGIRGINTEAFF. CDR3 in DNA: TGTGCCAGCAGAGGAATTCGCGGAATAAACACTGAAGCTTTCTTT.

V gene TRBV20-1 combines with J gene TRBJ2-1; TRBD1 is a possible D gene (5 bases). CDR1 is DFQATT, CDR2 SNEGSKA, per germline (reference sequence). The CDR3 loop spans 10 amino acids. With 3 bases removed from V and 13 bases from J, the gap between germline ends came to 10 bases. CDR3 coding DNA: TGCAGTGCTAGTCGCAGGGATCAGTTCTTC. Amino acids: CSASRRDQFF.

The genes are TRBV15 and TRBJ2-5, with unresolved D. V was cut by 0 bases and J by 4 bases, with 6 bases left in between. The CDR3 runs 13 residues. Germline CDR1 LNHNV, CDR2 YYDKDF (reference sequence). This CDR3 is CATSRDQRETQYF. CDR3 nucleotides: TGTGCCACCAGCAGAGACCAGCGAGAGACCCAGTACTTC.

Only one count was recorded for this clone. The chain couples TRBV5-1 to TRBJ1-2; no definite D call. This CDR3 is built from 15 residues. V gave up 0 bases and J gave up 7 bases, with 16 bases separating them. CDR1 and CDR2 from the germline V gene are SGHRS and YFSETQ. The CDR3 region is CASSLVVGQESGYTF. The CDR3 DNA reads TGCGCCAGCAGCTTGGTGGTTGGGCAGGAAAGTGGCTACACCTTC.

CDR3 coding DNA: TGTGCCAGCTCACGGGGGGGTCCTTATAGCAATCAGCCCCAGCATTTT. Residues: CASSRGGPYSNQPQHF. The rearrangement uses TRBV18 and TRBJ1-5; perhaps TRBD1 as D (5 bases). Looked up from germline, CDR1 is KGHSH and CDR2 is LQKENI. The V end was cut by 4 bases, the J end by 0 bases, with 13 bases between. The CDR3 is 16 amino acids.

The V gene is TRBV5-1, the J gene TRBJ2-1; tentatively, D is TRBD1 (6 bases). Deletions cut 0 bases from V and 6 bases from J, with 10 bases between. Germline CDR1 SGHRS, CDR2 YFSETQ. The CDR3 runs 14 residues. The CDR3 sequence: CASSLGQALNEQFF. DNA for the CDR3: TGCGCCAGCAGCTTGGGACAGGCCCTCAATGAGCAGTTCTTC.

The chain carries TRBV7-9 and TRBJ2-7, with 7 bases identical to TRBD2. The CDR3 is 14 residues long. The trim removed 1 base at V and 5 bases at J, leaving 5 bases unmatched. Germline assignment: CDR1 SEHNR and CDR2 FQNEAQ (reference sequence). CDR3 sequence: CASSLGGSSNEQYF. The CDR3 nucleotides are TGTGCCAGCAGCTTAGGCGGGAGTAGTAACGAGCAGTACTTC.

The gene calls are TRBV28 and TRBJ1-4; D possibly corresponds to TRBD1 (5 bases). The germline V and J ends were trimmed by 8 bases and 4 bases, with 14 bases remaining between them. The CDR3 runs to 14 residues. Germline CDR1 and CDR2: MDHEN and SYDVKM. The CDR3 coding sequence is TGTGCCAGCCAGAAAGACAGACTTAATGAAAAACTGTTTTTT. Encoded protein: CASQKDRLNEKLFF.

The table lists this clone with a few counts. This sequence joins TRBV18 and TRBJ1-2; maybe TRBD1 (6 bases). The CDR3 contains 13 residues. Per germline, CDR1 KGHSH and CDR2 LQKENI. The V and J ends lost 3 bases and 10 bases respectively, with 15 bases between them. This CDR3 is CASSPSDSRFYTF. For the CDR3, the DNA is TGTGCCAGCTCACCGTCGGACAGCCGGTTCTACACCTTC.

This chain joins TRBV10-3 and TRBJ1-2; D unclear. This CDR3 comprises 13 residues. Germline V gene lookup returns CDR1 ENHRY and CDR2 SYGVKD. Trimming took 4 bases from V and 4 from J, leaving 10 bases between them. CDR3 DNA sequence: TGTGCCATCAGTGTTGAAGGGAGCTATGGCTACACCTTC. Translated, it gives CAISVEGSYGYTF.

J is TRBJ1-4 and V is TRBV7-2; 8 bases align to TRBD1. The germline CDR1 and CDR2 sequences are SGHTA and FQGNSA. V lost 3 bases and J lost 6; bases outside the gene matches: 3. The CDR3 is 14 residues long. CDR3 DNA sequence: TGTGCCAGCAGCTTGACAGGGGATGATGAAAAACTGTTTTTT. It is translated as CASSLTGDDEKLFF.

The chain joins TRBV5-1 to TRBJ2-1; D remains ambiguous. This CDR3 contains 14 residues. The germline V gene has CDR1 SGHRS and CDR2 YFSETQ. V was clipped by 3 bases and J by 0 bases, with 7 bases between them. CDR3 coding DNA: TGCGCCAGCAGCTCTGATAGCTCCTACAATGAGCAGTTCTTC. Translation gives CASSSDSSYNEQFF.